This T cell receptor (beta chain) was recovered during a study of tumor T cells in aggressive B-cell lymphoma. This clone was seen more than once but under ten times. This CDR3 is 13 amino acids long. The V end lost 5 bases, the J end lost 4 bases, and 9 bases lay between the germline ends. CDR1 and CDR2 from the germline V gene are LNHDA and SQIVND (reference sequence). TCRdb's copy holds only in-frame clones and misses some; the assay was immunoSEQ multiplex PCR. The sample records some 7,200 clones, 88% being singletons. Specimen: tumor tissue. The sequence came from an adult with diffuse large B cell lymphoma. Some clones in this sample may be carry-over from other donors' samples. The rearrangement uses TRBV19 and TRBJ1-3, with D unclear. The CDR3 sequence is CASSRGLGNTIYF. The CDR3 coding sequence is TGTGCCAGTAGTCGTGGACTGGGAAACACCATATATTTT.